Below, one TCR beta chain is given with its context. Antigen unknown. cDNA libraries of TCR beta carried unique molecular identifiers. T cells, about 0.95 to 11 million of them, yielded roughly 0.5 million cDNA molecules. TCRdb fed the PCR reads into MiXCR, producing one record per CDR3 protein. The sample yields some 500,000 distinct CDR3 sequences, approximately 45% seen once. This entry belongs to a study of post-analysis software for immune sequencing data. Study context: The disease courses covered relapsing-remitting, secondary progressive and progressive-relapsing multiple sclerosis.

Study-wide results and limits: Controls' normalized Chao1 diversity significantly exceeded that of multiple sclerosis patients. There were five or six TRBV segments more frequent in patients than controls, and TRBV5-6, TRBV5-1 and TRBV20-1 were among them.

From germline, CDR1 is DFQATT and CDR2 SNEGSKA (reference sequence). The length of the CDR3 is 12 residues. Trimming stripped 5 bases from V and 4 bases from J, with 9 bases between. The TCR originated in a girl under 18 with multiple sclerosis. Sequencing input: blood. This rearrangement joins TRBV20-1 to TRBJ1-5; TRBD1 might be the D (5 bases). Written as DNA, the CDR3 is TGCAGTGCTTACAGACAGAATCAGCCCCAGCATTTT. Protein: CSAYRQNQPQHF.